The 23 T cell receptor beta chains below come from one sample, sequenced in a study of T cell responses to AZD1222 COVID-19 vaccine (dated by TCRdb to about 2021). Per the publication, the time point label means: baseline before first vaccination. Receptors were amplified or captured by the immunoSEQ multiplex PCR assay. TCRdb provides this immuneACCESS table in a form limited to in-frame rearrangements. Some clones are lacking; in checked studies, under half of them reflect an unresolved V gene, and why the rest are absent is not known. This sample holds 100,000 to 150,000 clones; about 85% were observed only once. Approximately 4% of the sample belongs to the ten largest clones. The source material was peripheral blood, sampled on day 0 of AZD1222 vaccination. The receptors derive from an adult in good health.

V gene TRBV14 combines with J gene TRBJ2-5, with 9 bases that match TRBD2. Trimming cost V 3 bases and J 0 bases; bases outside gene matches: 5. Germline lookup yields CDR1 SGHDN and CDR2 FVKESK. This CDR3 region has 16 residues. In DNA form, the CDR3 reads TGTGCCAGCAGCCAGCTAGCGGGGAGCGACCAAGAGACCCAGTACTTC. Translating it yields CASSQLAGSDQETQYF.

The rearrangement joins TRBV21-1 to TRBJ1-6. TRBV21-1 is listed as a pseudogene. The CDR3 sequence is 14 residues long. CDR3 sequence (DNA): TGTGCCAGCAGCAAAGGCGAGGGTCCGTCACCCCTCCACTTT. It codes for CASSKGEGPSPLHF.

The V call is TRBV4-2, the J call TRBJ1-1, with a tentative D call TRBD1 (6 bases). CDR1 LGHNA and CDR2 YNFKEQ come from the germline V gene. The V end was cut by 3 bases, the J end by 4 bases, with 12 bases between. The CDR3 has 14 residues. The DNA for the CDR3 is TGTGCCAGCAGCCACGCGCAGGGGACCACTGAAGCTTTCTTT. As protein: CASSHAQGTTEAFF.

The V and J genes are TRBV30 and TRBJ1-1, with D possibly matching TRBD1 (6 bases). This CDR3 is built from 14 residues. The germline V gene has CDR1 GTSNPN and CDR2 SVGIG (reference sequence). Between the trimmed V and J ends, which lost 3 bases and 5 bases, there was a span of 16 bases. This CDR3 reads CAWRRTSRGTEAFF. DNA of the CDR3: TGTGCCTGGAGAAGGACGTCGAGGGGGACTGAAGCTTTCTTT.

This chain connects TRBV5-1 to TRBJ2-1; TRBD1 might be the D (5 bases). Trimming stripped 0 bases from V and 0 bases from J, with 10 bases between. Germline V lookup: CDR1 SGHRS, CDR2 YFSETQ. The CDR3 is 16 amino acids. CDR3 coding DNA: TGCGCCAGCAGCTTGGGACAGCTAGGCTCCTACAATGAGCAGTTCTTC. It encodes CASSLGQLGSYNEQFF.

Here the CDR3 reads CASSLSVEVAGNTIYF. The CDR3 DNA reads as TGTGCCAGCTCGCTCTCAGTTGAGGTCGCTGGAAACACCATATATTTT. The chain joins TRBV18 to TRBJ1-3; D unclear. V was cut by 6 bases and J by 2 bases, with 17 bases left in between. There are 16 residues in the CDR3. Germline V CDR1 and CDR2: KGHSH, LQKENI.

The rearrangement links TRBV21-1 to TRBJ1-3. TRBV21-1 is marked as a pseudogene. The CDR3 spans 16 residues. CDR3 nucleotides: TGTGCCAGCAGCGCCCGGTGGCCCCCCTCTGGAAACACCATATATTTT. Amino acids: CASSARWPPSGNTIYF.

The chain links TRBV6-2 or TRBV6-3 to TRBJ1-2; 7 nucleotides agree with TRBD1. The germline CDR1 and CDR2 sequences are MNHEY and SVGEGT. The ends lost 6 bases at V and 4 bases at J; junction bases unmatched: 5. The CDR3 contains 13 residues. The CDR3 DNA is TGTGCCAGCAGCCTAGCAGGGGGCTATGGCTACACCTTC. As protein: CASSLAGGYGYTF.

The V gene is TRBV13, the J gene TRBJ1-1; D is unresolved. Germline lookup yields CDR1 PRHDT and CDR2 FYEKMQ (reference sequence). With 0 bases removed from V and 4 bases from J, the gap between germline ends came to 0 bases. The CDR3 has 11 residues. Here the CDR3 DNA reads TGTGCCAGCAGCTTAGGCACTGAAGCTTTCTTT. Its protein product is CASSLGTEAFF.

The gene calls are TRBV2 and TRBJ1-2; D not certain. V shed 8 bases and J shed 3 bases, with 25 bases lying between them. This CDR3 comprises 17 residues. Germline V CDR1 and CDR2: SNHLY, FYNNEI. CDR3 nucleotides: TGTGCCAGCCGGAAGAGGGCAGGACCGACTCTTCACTATGGCTACACCTTC. It translates to CASRKRAGPTLHYGYTF.

The chain recombines TRBV7-9 with TRBJ1-2; 8 bases agree with TRBD1. CDR3 length equals 14 residues. Germline-derived CDR1 and CDR2 are SEHNR and FQNEAQ (reference sequence). V was pared by 10 bases and J by 0 bases, with 7 bases of the junction left unmatched. The CDR3 coding sequence is TGTGCCACCAGAACAGGGGGATCTAACTATGGCTACACCTTC. Protein product: CATRTGGSNYGYTF.

V gene TRBV6-6 combines with J gene TRBJ2-7; possibly TRBD1 for D (6 bases). The V gene lost 2 bases and the J gene lost 6 bases, with 11 bases spanning the gap. Looked up from germline, CDR1 is MNHNY and CDR2 is SVGAGI (reference sequence). The CDR3 sequence is 13 residues long. CDR3 residues: CASSYTPGAEQYF. DNA for the CDR3: TGTGCCAGCAGTTACACCCCAGGGGCCGAGCAGTACTTC.

The chain carries TRBV20-1 and TRBJ1-2; possibly TRBD1 for D (6 bases). The CDR3 covers 13 residues. Trimming removed 3 bases from V and 3 bases from J, with 11 bases in between. Germline V gene data show CDR1 as DFQATT and CDR2 as SNEGSKA (reference sequence). The CDR3, as DNA: TGCAGTGCTAGTCGCGAGGGGGACTATGGCTACACCTTC. Translating gives CSASREGDYGYTF.

As concerns this clone: Its ends do not fully match the called genes, so a read error is possible. The chain combines TRBV7-7 with TRBJ2-1; 7 bases line up with TRBD2. This CDR3 has 14 residues. Germline CDR1 is SSHAT and CDR2 is FNYEAQ (reference sequence). The CDR3 loop is CASSPLSGGNEQFF. The DNA for the CDR3 is TGTGCTAGCAGTCCACTCTCCGGGGGGAATGAGCAGTTCTTC.

The chain recombines TRBV4-3 with TRBJ2-7; D perhaps matches TRBD2 (5 bases). V lost 1 base to trimming and J lost 1 base, with 5 bases between them. Per the germline V gene, CDR1 is LGHNA and CDR2 is YSLEER. There are 13 residues in the CDR3. The DNA for the CDR3 is TGCGCCAGCAGCCAAGGGACTTCCTACGAGCAGTACTTC. Translated: CASSQGTSYEQYF.

The V gene is TRBV29-1, the J gene TRBJ1-1; perhaps TRBD1 as D (6 bases). CDR3 length: 12 amino acids. Germline-derived CDR1 and CDR2 are SQVTM and ANQGSEA. The germline V and J ends were trimmed by 6 bases and 4 bases, with 12 bases remaining between them. CDR3 DNA: TGCAGCGTATTCAGGGGTGGCACTGAAGCTTTCTTT. This sequence encodes CSVFRGGTEAFF.

The genes are TRBV28 and TRBJ1-5; D is unresolved. V shed 2 bases and J shed 0 bases, with 8 bases lying between them. Germline V lookup: CDR1 MDHEN, CDR2 SYDVKM. This CDR3 contains 15 residues. The CDR3 DNA reads TGTGCCAGCAGTTTAGATTCTTATAGCAATCAGCCCCAGCATTTT. It specifies CASSLDSYSNQPQHF.

J is TRBJ1-4 and V is TRBV27; 9 positions agree with TRBD1. J was trimmed by 8 bases and V by 6 bases; bases with no gene match: 16. CDR1 is MNHEY, CDR2 SMNVEV, per germline (reference sequence). CDR3 length equals 17 residues. The CDR3 sequence is CASSQSGQGFGWEKLFF. The CDR3 DNA reads TGTGCCAGCAGCCAATCGGGACAGGGTTTCGGTTGGGAAAAACTGTTTTTT.

V is TRBV27 and J is TRBJ2-7, with D perhaps matching TRBD1 or TRBD2 (5 bases each). V dropped 3 bases and J dropped 6 bases, with 12 bases sitting between them. The CDR3 loop spans 13 amino acids. Germline values: CDR1 MNHEY, CDR2 SMNVEV (reference sequence). This CDR3 is CASSLQAGTEQYF. DNA for the CDR3: TGTGCCAGCAGTTTGCAGGCAGGGACCGAGCAGTACTTC.

This clone has just one count. V is TRBV24-1 and J is TRBJ2-5; D may be TRBD1 (6 bases). Trimming removed 6 bases from V and 4 bases from J, with 11 bases in between. Germline V lookup: CDR1 KGHDR, CDR2 SFDVKD. The CDR3 extends over 13 amino acids. The CDR3 protein is CATSRRGRETQYF. CDR3 nucleotides: TGTGCCACCAGTCGCAGGGGTAGAGAGACCCAGTACTTC.

The rearrangement joins TRBV2 to TRBJ2-7, with D possibly matching TRBD1 (5 bases). The CDR3 covers 14 residues. The germline V gene has CDR1 SNHLY and CDR2 FYNNEI. Trimming took 1 base from V and 5 from J, leaving 12 bases between them. This CDR3 reads CASSEEWGGNEQYF. CDR3 bases: TGTGCCAGCAGTGAAGAGTGGGGCGGCAACGAGCAGTACTTC.

The chain couples TRBV11-3 to TRBJ2-1, with 7 bases identical to TRBD1. The V gene end was trimmed by 2 bases and the J gene end by 4 bases; junction bases not matched to a gene: 5. The CDR3 extends over 15 amino acids. Germline V gene data show CDR1 as SGHNT and CDR2 as YENEEA. CDR3 amino acids: CASSLPNRGYNEQFF. In DNA, the CDR3 is TGTGCCAGCAGCTTACCCAACAGGGGTTACAATGAGCAGTTCTTC.

V is TRBV10-3 and J is TRBJ2-1; the match to TRBD2 covers 9 bases. The CDR3 is 21 residues long. CDR1 and CDR2 from the germline V gene are ENHRY and SYGVKD. The junction had 26 bases not matched to a gene; V was cut back by 9 bases and J by 2 bases. This CDR3 is CAITELGLGDRPSGAYNEQFF. CDR3 in DNA: TGTGCCATTACAGAGCTGGGGCTGGGCGACAGACCTAGCGGGGCCTACAATGAGCAGTTCTTC.